The 3 T cell receptor beta chains reported below all come from one sample, sequenced in a study of OX40 agonist ivuxolimab in advanced cancers. Here immunoSEQ multiplex PCR was the method, and the copy in TCRdb shows in-frame clones only, minus some. The data show under 90,000 clones, approximately 88% seen once. Source: CD4+ or CD8+ T cells sorted from blood, taken in a trial of the OX40 agonist ivuxolimab. The source of these receptors is an adult with an advanced solid tumor such as melanoma, head and neck, liver or kidney cancer.

This clone was counted between two and nine times. This chain uses TRBV7-2 with TRBJ2-7; TRBD1 aligns across 7 bases. V was clipped by 1 base and J by 6 bases; unmatched bases: 3. Germline V lookup: CDR1 SGHTA, CDR2 FQGNSA. CDR3 length: 13 amino acids. The CDR3 loop is CASSLDRGGEQYF. As DNA, the CDR3 is TGTGCCAGCAGCTTAGACAGGGGCGGCGAGCAGTACTTC.

This clone was recorded a few times. This chain connects TRBV30 to TRBJ2-5; D is uncertain. The CDR3 spans 15 residues. Germline values: CDR1 GTSNPN, CDR2 SVGIG (reference sequence). The V gene lost 1 base and the J gene lost 1 base, with 13 bases spanning the gap. CDR3 in amino acids: CAWSGKQVLQETQYF. The DNA of the CDR3 is TGTGCCTGGAGTGGGAAGCAGGTACTCCAAGAGACCCAGTACTTC.

The chain employs TRBV2 and TRBJ2-2, with 9 bases identical to TRBD1. V was clipped by 5 bases and J by 5 bases; unmatched bases: 6. Germline assignment: CDR1 SNHLY and CDR2 FYNNEI. This CDR3 comprises 15 residues. CDR3 amino acids: CASSTSGTGTGELFF. The CDR3 region has the DNA TGTGCCAGCAGTACGTCCGGGACAGGGACCGGGGAGCTGTTTTTT.